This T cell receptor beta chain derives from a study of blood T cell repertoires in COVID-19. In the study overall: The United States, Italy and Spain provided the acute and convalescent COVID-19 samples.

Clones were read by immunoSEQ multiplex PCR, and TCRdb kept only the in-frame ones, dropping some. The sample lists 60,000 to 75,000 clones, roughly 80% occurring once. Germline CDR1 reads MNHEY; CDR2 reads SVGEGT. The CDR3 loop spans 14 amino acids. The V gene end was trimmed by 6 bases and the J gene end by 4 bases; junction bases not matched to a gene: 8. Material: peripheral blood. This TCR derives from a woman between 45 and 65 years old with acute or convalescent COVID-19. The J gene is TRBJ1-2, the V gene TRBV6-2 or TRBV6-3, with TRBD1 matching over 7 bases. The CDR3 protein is CASSERQGIYGYTF. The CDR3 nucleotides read TGTGCCAGCAGCGAACGACAGGGTATCTATGGCTACACCTTC.